These T cell receptor beta chains were read from a single sample in a study of response to subunit inactivated influenza vaccine. TCRdb re-derived calls from the RT-PCR reads in MiXCR, one entry per CDR3 protein. The sample lists under 800,000 distinct CDR3 sequences, 11% to 15% seen once, with around 7.3% in the top ten. The sequencing used PBMCs from blood, collected approximately 15 days before vaccination. The origin of the receptors is a man aged 50 to 60 who received an inactivated influenza vaccine. Each CDR3 is given with its conserved first and last residue. The D gene is left open where the match is weak. Clone size appears in some rows only: once, few, many, or a class for an expanded clone.

j_gene: TRBJ2-7
d_gene: TRBD2
abundance: NA
v_gene: TRBV12-3/TRBV12-4
CDR3nt: TGTGCCAGCAGTTTTGTCTCCGGGAGGAGCTCCTACGAGCAGTACTTC
CDR3aa: CASSFVSGRSSYEQYF

j_gene: TRBJ2-1
d_gene: NA
abundance: NA
v_gene: TRBV29-1
CDR3nt: TGCAGCGTTGAAGTCGGTTTAGCCCCCTATGAGCAGTTCTTC
CDR3aa: CSVEVGLAPYEQFF

j_gene: TRBJ2-7
d_gene: NA
abundance: NA
v_gene: TRBV6-1
CDR3nt: TGTGCCAGTTGTAGGGGCAGTTCCAATTCCTACGAGCAGTACTTC
CDR3aa: CASCRGSSNSYEQYF

j_gene: TRBJ2-4
d_gene: TRBD2
abundance: NA
v_gene: TRBV6-2/TRBV6-3
CDR3nt: TGTGCCAGCAGTTGGACAGGACTAGCGGGAGGAGACATTCAGTACTTC
CDR3aa: CASSWTGLAGGDIQYF

j_gene: TRBJ1-2
d_gene: NA
abundance: NA
v_gene: TRBV6-2/TRBV6-3
CDR3nt: TGTGCCAGCAGTTACCAGAATGGACTAGACGGCTACACCTTC
CDR3aa: CASSYQNGLDGYTF

j_gene: TRBJ2-7
d_gene: NA
abundance: few
v_gene: TRBV5-1
CDR3nt: TGCGCCAGCAATCTGGCCGGAGGAAACTACGAGCAGTACTTC
CDR3aa: CASNLAGGNYEQYF

j_gene: TRBJ2-3
d_gene: TRBD1
abundance: NA
v_gene: TRBV5-1
CDR3nt: TGCGCCAGCAGGACGGGACAGACCACAGATACGCAGTATTTT
CDR3aa: CASRTGQTTDTQYF

j_gene: TRBJ2-3
d_gene: TRBD2
abundance: NA
v_gene: TRBV6-5
CDR3nt: TGTGCCAGCAGTTCCCCTCTCGCGGGACTAGCCACAGATACGCAGTATTTT
CDR3aa: CASSSPLAGLATDTQYF

j_gene: TRBJ2-1
d_gene: NA
abundance: few
v_gene: TRBV11-2
CDR3nt: TGTGCCAGCAGCTTAGATCGGCTAGGGCAGTTCTTC
CDR3aa: CASSLDRLGQFF

j_gene: TRBJ2-5
d_gene: TRBD2
abundance: NA
v_gene: TRBV5-1
CDR3nt: TGCGCCAGCAGCTTAGGGGCGGGACTAGCGGGGCGCAAACAAGAGACCCAGTACTTC
CDR3aa: CASSLGAGLAGRKQETQYF